These 23 T cell receptor beta chains were all obtained from the same sample, sequenced in a study of T cells after yellow fever vaccination. MiXCR, run by TCRdb on the 5' RACE reads, gives a single entry per CDR3 protein. This repertoire shows some 350,000 distinct CDR3 sequences, around a tenth found once; its top ten account for more than 15%. Specimen: PBMCs, collected on the day of the first yellow fever vaccination. The source is a young man who received the YFV17D yellow fever vaccine.

The chain couples TRBV20-1 to TRBJ2-7; 7 nucleotides align to TRBD1. The CDR3 extends over 13 amino acids. CDR1 DFQATT and CDR2 SNEGSKA come from the germline V gene (reference sequence). The J segment lost 0 bases and the V segment lost 3 bases, leaving 2 bases of the junction unmatched. CDR3 protein: CSARAGGSYEQYF. The CDR3 coding sequence is TGCAGTGCTAGGGCAGGGGGCTCCTACGAGCAGTACTTC.

This clonotype occurred many times. This chain uses TRBV5-1 with TRBJ2-7; TRBD1 aligns across 8 bases. The CDR3 spans 15 residues. J lost 0 bases, V lost 2 bases, and 4 bases had no gene match. Germline lookup yields CDR1 SGHRS and CDR2 YFSETQ. CDR3 amino acids: CASSLNRGSSYEQYF. CDR3 nucleotide sequence: TGCGCCAGCAGCTTAAACAGGGGGAGCTCCTACGAGCAGTACTTC.

The J gene is TRBJ1-3, the V gene TRBV11-2; TRBD1 matches at 10 bases. Trimming cost V 5 bases and J 0 bases; bases outside gene matches: 13. Germline assignment: CDR1 SGHAT and CDR2 FQNNGV. CDR3 length: 19 residues. CDR3 DNA sequence: TGTGCCAGCAGCCCCCCGGGACAGGGGTTAAGCCTCTCTGGAAACACCATATATTTT. Amino acids: CASSPPGQGLSLSGNTIYF.

This sequence joins TRBV20-1 and TRBJ1-1; TRBD1 matches at 9 bases. CDR1 is DFQATT and CDR2 is SNEGSKA in the germline V gene (reference sequence). This CDR3 has 14 residues. The chain's CDR3 is CGGFRTGGASEAFF. The DNA of the CDR3 is TGCGGGGGGTTCCGTACAGGGGGCGCTTCTGAAGCTTTCTTT.

The rearrangement uses TRBV10-3 and TRBJ1-5; D is ambiguous. This CDR3 is built from 12 residues. CDR1 ENHRY and CDR2 SYGVKD come from the germline V gene. The V end lost 4 bases, the J end lost 4 bases, and 5 bases lay between the germline ends. Written as DNA, the CDR3 is TGTGCCATCAGTGCGCAAAATCAGCCCCAGCATTTT. The encoded protein is CAISAQNQPQHF.

This clonotype occurred a few times. The gene calls are TRBV7-3 and TRBJ2-2, with D uncertain. The length of the CDR3 is 13 residues. V was clipped by 10 bases and J by 4 bases, with 13 bases between them. Germline V lookup: CDR1 SGHTA, CDR2 FQGTGA. This CDR3 is CATGVQTTGELFF. DNA for the CDR3: TGTGCCACGGGCGTCCAAACCACCGGGGAGCTGTTTTTT. The full variable domain, in which reference TRBV7-3 and TRBJ2-2 provide the parts outside the CDR3, is GAGVSQTPSNKVTEKGKYVELRCDPISGHTALYWYRQSLGQGPEFLIYFQGTGAADDSGLPNDRFFAVRPEGSVSTLKIQRTERGDSAVYLCATGVQTTGELFFGEGSRLTVL.

The chain joins TRBV3-1 to TRBJ2-3; 7 bases match TRBD2. This CDR3 region has 14 residues. Germline V gene sequence: CDR1 LGHDT, CDR2 YNNKEL (reference sequence). The J segment lost 2 bases and the V segment lost 3 bases, leaving 2 bases of the junction unmatched. The CDR3, as DNA: TGTGCCAGCAGCCACGGGGGGATCACAGATACGCAGTATTTT. The encoded protein is CASSHGGITDTQYF.

The chain employs TRBV9 and TRBJ2-2; possible D gene TRBD1, 6 bases. Germline V gives CDR1 SGDLS, CDR2 YYNGEE. The CDR3 is 18 residues long. Trimming stripped 0 bases from V and 4 bases from J, with 19 bases between. The CDR3 loop reads CASSVGWAGARSTGELFF. The CDR3 bases are TGTGCCAGCAGCGTAGGGTGGGCAGGGGCCCGGAGCACCGGGGAGCTGTTTTTT.

V usage is TRBV7-2 and J usage is TRBJ2-3; the D is unclear. V was cut by 3 bases and J by 5 bases, with 18 bases left in between. CDR1 is SGHTA, CDR2 FQGNSA, per germline. There are 16 residues in the CDR3. The CDR3 region has the DNA TGTGCCAGCAGCTTCCTCCAGCCCAGCGCCGGAGATACGCAGTATTTT. Protein sequence: CASSFLQPSAGDTQYF. Full variable domain (remainder filled in from reference TRBV7-2 and TRBJ2-3): GAGVSQSPSNKVTEKGKDVELRCDPISGHTALYWYRQSLGQGLEFLIYFQGNSAPDKSGLPSDRFSAERTGGSVSTLTIQRTQQEDSAVYLCASSFLQPSAGDTQYFGPGTRLTVL.

This clonotype was counted ten times or more. The rearrangement uses TRBV12-3 or TRBV12-4 and TRBJ2-2; D gene ambiguous. Trimming removed 8 bases at V and 4 bases at J, with 17 bases between. The CDR3 contains 15 residues. CDR3 nucleotide sequence: TGTGCCAGCGATGCCGGGCCCTATTCCACCGGGGAGCTGTTTTTT. Its translation is CASDAGPYSTGELFF.

The chain links TRBV15 to TRBJ2-3; D unresolved. V was clipped by 9 bases and J by 3 bases, with 10 bases between them. This CDR3 region has 12 residues. CDR1 is LNHNV and CDR2 is YYDKDF in the germline V gene (reference sequence). CDR3 DNA: TGTGCCACAGCGTCACAGACAGATACGCAGTATTTT. Its translation: CATASQTDTQYF.

This clonotype was recorded a few times. The rearrangement uses TRBV18 and TRBJ2-7; D uncertain. V was shortened by 3 bases and J by 6 bases, with 18 bases between the two germline ends. The CDR3 sequence is 15 residues long. CDR1 is KGHSH, CDR2 LQKENI, per germline. The CDR3: CASSPAPVQGSEQYF. The CDR3 nucleotides are TGTGCCAGCTCACCCGCTCCGGTCCAAGGGTCCGAGCAGTACTTC. Together with reference TRBV18 and TRBJ2-7, the CDR3 gives the full variable domain: NAGVMQNPRHLVRRRGQEARLRCSPMKGHSHVYWYRQLPEEGLKFMVYLQKENIIDESGMPKERFSAEFPKEGPSILRIQQVVRGDSAAYFCASSPAPVQGSEQYFGPGTRLTVT.

In this sample, this clonotype turned up a few times. This chain uses TRBV5-5 with TRBJ1-6; the D is unclear. Germline V lookup: CDR1 SGHKS, CDR2 YYEKEE (reference sequence). The germline V and J ends were trimmed by 4 bases and 10 bases, with 15 bases remaining between them. The CDR3 is 14 residues long. This CDR3 reads CASSPASADSPLHF. In DNA, the CDR3 is TGTGCCAGCAGCCCCGCATCGGCAGACTCACCCCTCCACTTT.

The V and J genes are TRBV12-3 or TRBV12-4 and TRBJ1-1, with no clear D. Trimming left V 2 bases short and J 5 bases short, with 6 bases between. This CDR3 has 12 amino acids. Here the CDR3 reads CASSLSSTEAFF. The CDR3 DNA reads as TGTGCCAGCAGTTTATCGTCGACTGAAGCTTTCTTT.

The V and J genes are TRBV7-9 and TRBJ2-3; D perhaps matches TRBD1 (6 bases). This CDR3 spans 16 amino acids. V was shortened by 5 bases and J by 1 base, with 16 bases between the two germline ends. Germline V CDR1 and CDR2: SEHNR, FQNEAQ (reference sequence). The CDR3 loop is CASSPPGGRGTDTQYF. Written as DNA, the CDR3 is TGTGCCAGCAGCCCCCCTGGGGGCAGGGGCACAGATACGCAGTATTTT.

This clonotype was picked up a small number of times. The V gene is TRBV28, the J gene TRBJ2-4, with TRBD1 as a possible D gene (5 bases). The V and J ends lost 5 bases and 0 bases respectively, with 8 bases between them. CDR3 size: 14 residues. Germline CDR1 and CDR2: MDHEN and SYDVKM. CDR3 sequence reads: CASSTGQAKNIQYF. CDR3 nucleotides: TGTGCCAGCAGTACAGGTCAAGCCAAAAACATTCAGTACTTC.

This clonotype was detected a few times. The chain joins TRBV7-9 to TRBJ2-5; D perhaps matches TRBD1 (5 bases). The CDR3 contains 16 residues. The germline V gene encodes CDR1 SEHNR and CDR2 FQNEAQ (reference sequence). V was clipped by 6 bases and J by 1 base, with 18 bases between them. Written as DNA, the CDR3 is TGTGCCAGCAGAAATTTAACAGGTCACACCCAAGAGACCCAGTACTTC. Its protein is CASRNLTGHTQETQYF. The full variable domain, in which reference TRBV7-9 and TRBJ2-5 provide the parts outside the CDR3, is DTGVSQNPRHKITKRGQNVTFRCDPISEHNRLYWYRQTLGQGPEFLTYFQNEAQLEKSRLLSDRFSAERPKGSFSTLEIQRTEQGDSAMYLCASRNLTGHTQETQYFGPGTRLLVL.

CDR3 nucleotide sequence: TGTGCCAGCAGCCCAACCGGTGGGGGGGATGGCTACACCTTC. It encodes CASSPTGGGDGYTF. The chain carries TRBV6-1 and TRBJ1-2; D is perhaps TRBD1 (5 bases). The CDR3 length is 14 residues. The germline CDR1 and CDR2 sequences are MNHNS and SASEGT. V was cut by 6 bases and J by 6 bases, with 17 bases left in between.

This clonotype has only a few counts. The rearrangement joins TRBV29-1 to TRBJ1-1; D is perhaps TRBD1 (5 bases). Germline V gives CDR1 SQVTM, CDR2 ANQGSEA. CDR3 size: 13 residues. V dropped 4 bases and J dropped 5 bases, with 14 bases sitting between them. The CDR3 DNA follows: TGCAGCGTTGTCCTAGGGGTAGGGACTGAAGCTTTCTTT. Encoded protein: CSVVLGVGTEAFF.

The CDR3 DNA follows: TGTGCCAGCAGCCTGGGGGGGGCCACGTACAATGAGCAGTTCTTC. Translation: CASSLGGATYNEQFF. The V and J genes are TRBV28 and TRBJ2-1; possible D gene TRBD2, 7 bases. V lost 6 bases and J lost 4, with 16 bases in between. The CDR3 length is 15 residues. The germline gives CDR1 MDHEN, CDR2 SYDVKM.

This clonotype was counted at least ten times. This rearrangement joins TRBV9 to TRBJ2-1; the D gene is possibly TRBD1 (6 bases). V lost 3 bases, J lost 4 bases, and 8 bases lay in between. Germline assignment: CDR1 SGDLS and CDR2 YYNGEE. The CDR3 contains 13 residues. The chain's CDR3 is CASSAQGYNEQFF. CDR3 sequence (DNA): TGTGCCAGCAGCGCACAGGGTTACAATGAGCAGTTCTTC.

The sample holds a few counts of this clonotype. The rearrangement uses TRBV10-3 and TRBJ2-3, with a tentative D call TRBD2 (6 bases). The V gene's germline CDR1 is ENHRY and CDR2 SYGVKD. V gave up 4 bases and J gave up 3 bases, with 17 bases separating them. This CDR3 spans 16 amino acids. CDR3 residues: CAISATLAGETDTQYF. CDR3 nucleotide sequence: TGTGCCATCAGTGCCACACTAGCCGGAGAAACAGATACGCAGTATTTT.

This clonotype was observed a handful of times. This chain connects TRBV4-1 to TRBJ2-1; D gene uncertain. The CDR3 contains 12 residues. Trimming cost V 1 base and J 9 bases, with 7 bases left between them. CDR1 is MGHRA, CDR2 YSYEKL, per germline. The DNA for the CDR3 is TGCGCCAGCAGCCAAGGGGTTGTTGAGCAGTTCTTC. It is translated as CASSQGVVEQFF.